These 14 T cell receptor beta chains were all obtained from the same sample, sequenced in a study of shared T cell receptors in the human thymus (dated by TCRdb to about 2021). The library was prepared using the immunoSEQ multiplex PCR assay. The clones in this table, taken by TCRdb from immuneACCESS, are in-frame only. Not every clone is retained; where verified, under half of the shortfall comes from an unresolved V gene, and the cause of the rest is unknown. Present in this sample are some 700,000 clones, 70% to 90% of which were seen just once. The leading ten clones occupy more than 0.008% of the sample. The data also belong to a second study, concerning human thymus T cells.

Input material: thymocytes. The receptor set was obtained from a girl under three years old with a congenital heart defect. Donor details come from another sample of the same person, matched by shared clones.

The V gene is TRBV10-3, the J gene TRBJ2-7, with 8 bases identical to TRBD1. The length of the CDR3 is 12 residues. V shed 10 bases, J shed 7 bases, and the junction held 9 bases outside the gene matches. The germline V gene has CDR1 ENHRY and CDR2 SYGVKD. CDR3 amino acids: CANGQGQGEQYF. The CDR3 DNA reads TGTGCCAACGGACAGGGTCAGGGTGAGCAGTACTTC.

This sequence joins TRBV19 and TRBJ1-5, with 8 bases fitting TRBD1. Trimming cost V 6 bases and J 7 bases; bases outside gene matches: 5. This CDR3 has 13 residues. CDR1 and CDR2 from the germline V gene are LNHDA and SQIVND (reference sequence). This CDR3 is CASSGDRGQPQHF. CDR3 nucleotide sequence: TGTGCCAGTAGCGGAGACAGGGGACAGCCCCAGCATTTT.

The chain uses TRBV6-5 and TRBJ1-5; D remains ambiguous. The germline V gene has CDR1 MNHEY and CDR2 SVGAGI. Trimming left V 6 bases short and J 0 bases short, with 12 bases between. This CDR3 is built from 15 residues. The CDR3 reads CASSLRSNSNQPQHF. Written as DNA, the CDR3 is TGTGCCAGCAGCCTCCGGTCCAATAGCAATCAGCCCCAGCATTTT.

The V call is TRBV19, the J call TRBJ1-2, with D tentatively TRBD1 (6 bases). CDR3 size: 13 residues. V lost 6 bases, J lost 7 bases, and 15 bases lay in between. Germline assignment: CDR1 LNHDA and CDR2 SQIVND (reference sequence). CDR3: CASSLGQAGGYTF. The CDR3 nucleotides read TGTGCCAGTAGCCTGGGACAAGCTGGTGGCTACACCTTC.

The V gene is TRBV21-1, the J gene TRBJ1-4; the table names TRBD1, a call not compared with the DNA. TRBV21-1 is assigned pseudogene status. The length of the CDR3 is 14 residues. The CDR3 spells CASSKDRANEKLFF. CDR3 sequence (DNA): TGTGCCAGCAGCAAAGACAGGGCTAATGAAAAACTGTTTTTT.

The chain recombines TRBV5-5 with TRBJ2-2, with 7 bases fitting TRBD1. V gave up 0 bases and J gave up 0 bases; unmatched junction bases: 8. This CDR3 has 18 residues. Germline-derived CDR1 and CDR2 are SGHKS and YYEKEE (reference sequence). The CDR3 bases are TGTGCCAGCAGCTTGGATTCCCGGACAGGAACGAACACCGGGGAGCTGTTTTTT. Translation: CASSLDSRTGTNTGELFF.

This clone has just a few counts. The chain employs TRBV14 and TRBJ2-6; no clear D gene. The length of the CDR3 is 17 residues. Trimming took off 5 bases at V and 0 bases at J, with 14 bases between the two ends. Germline lookup yields CDR1 SGHDN and CDR2 FVKESK. The CDR3 bases are TGTGCCAGCAGCTTATACAGCTTTCTCTCTGGGGCCAACGTCCTGACTTTC. This encodes CASSLYSFLSGANVLTF. The complete variable domain, with remaining parts taken from reference TRBV14 and TRBJ2-6, reads EAGVTQFPSHSVIEKGQTVTLRCDPISGHDNLYWYRRVMGKEIKFLLHFVKESKQDESGMPNNRFLAERTGGTYSTLKVQPAELEDSGVYFCASSLYSFLSGANVLTFGAGSRLTVL.

The genes are TRBV28 and TRBJ2-2; D is ambiguous. V was trimmed by 9 bases and J by 1 base, leaving 9 bases between them. The CDR3 is made up of 13 amino acids. Per germline, CDR1 MDHEN and CDR2 SYDVKM. This CDR3 is CARHHRNTGELFF. In nucleotides, the CDR3 is TGTGCCAGGCACCACAGGAACACCGGGGAGCTGTTTTTT.

The rearrangement uses TRBV6-6 and TRBJ2-4; TRBD2 agrees at 7 bases. Unmatched junction bases numbered 5, after V lost 5 bases and J lost 4 bases. Germline V CDR1 and CDR2: MNHNY, SVGAGI (reference sequence). The CDR3 is 14 amino acids. The CDR3, as DNA: TGTGCCAGCAGTCTTGGGGGGGAGAAAAACATTCAGTACTTC. Protein: CASSLGGEKNIQYF.

The chain carries TRBV5-1 and TRBJ2-3, with D tentatively TRBD1 (6 bases). The CDR3 covers 16 residues. The germline CDR1 and CDR2 sequences are SGHRS and YFSETQ. The ends were cut back, 1 base at V and 2 bases at J, with 14 bases in the middle. The CDR3 sequence is CASSLTQGKNTDTQYF. DNA of the CDR3: TGCGCCAGCAGCTTGACCCAGGGGAAAAACACAGATACGCAGTATTTT.

This chain links TRBV7-9 with TRBJ2-3, with D perhaps TRBD1 (5 bases). V was trimmed by 4 bases and J by 4 bases, leaving 24 bases between them. The CDR3 has 18 amino acids. CDR1 is SEHNR and CDR2 is FQNEAQ in the germline V gene (reference sequence). For the CDR3, the DNA is TGTGCCAGCAGCTCTTGGGGCCAACTCCTTTATACCCCAGATACGCAGTATTTT. The encoded protein is CASSSWGQLLYTPDTQYF. Based on the CDR3 plus reference TRBV7-9 and TRBJ2-3, the full variable domain is DTGVSQNPRHKITKRGQNVTFRCDPISEHNRLYWYRQTLGQGPEFLTYFQNEAQLEKSRLLSDRFSAERPKGSFSTLEIQRTEQGDSAMYLCASSSWGQLLYTPDTQYFGPGTRLTVL.

V gene TRBV9 combines with J gene TRBJ2-1; the D is unclear. From germline, CDR1 is SGDLS and CDR2 YYNGEE. The CDR3 is made up of 19 amino acids. V gave up 3 bases and J gave up 0 bases, with 22 bases separating them. CDR3: CASSDPLGRHSPSYNEQFF. CDR3 DNA sequence: TGTGCCAGCAGCGACCCCCTCGGCAGGCATTCACCCTCCTACAATGAGCAGTTCTTC.

The chain carries TRBV5-6 and TRBJ2-5; the match to TRBD1 covers 7 bases. CDR1 and CDR2 from the germline V gene are SGHDT and YYEEEE. CDR3 length: 15 residues. Trimming cost V 5 bases and J 3 bases; bases outside gene matches: 10. CDR3: CASRKPKDREETQYF. Here the CDR3 DNA reads TGTGCCAGCAGGAAGCCCAAAGACAGGGAAGAGACCCAGTACTTC.

Here the CDR3 reads CASSPQGTGVAYEQYF. The CDR3 coding sequence is TGTGCCAGCAGTCCCCAAGGGACAGGGGTTGCCTACGAGCAGTACTTC. The genes are TRBV27 and TRBJ2-7, with TRBD1 matching 10 bases. Germline V CDR1 and CDR2: MNHEY, SMNVEV (reference sequence). The CDR3 length is 16 residues. Trimming removed 5 bases from V and 2 bases from J; junction bases left unmatched: 9.